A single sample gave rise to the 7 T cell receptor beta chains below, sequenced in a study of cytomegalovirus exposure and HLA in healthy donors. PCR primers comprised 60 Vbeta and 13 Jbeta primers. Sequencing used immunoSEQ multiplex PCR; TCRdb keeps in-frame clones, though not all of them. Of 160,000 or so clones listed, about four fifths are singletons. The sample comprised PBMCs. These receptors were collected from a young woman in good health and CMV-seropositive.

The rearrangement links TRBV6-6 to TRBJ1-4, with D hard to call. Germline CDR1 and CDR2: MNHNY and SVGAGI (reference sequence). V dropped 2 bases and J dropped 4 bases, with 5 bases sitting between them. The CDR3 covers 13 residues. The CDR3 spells CASSYLRNEKLFF. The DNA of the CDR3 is TGTGCCAGCAGTTACCTTCGTAATGAAAAACTGTTTTTT.

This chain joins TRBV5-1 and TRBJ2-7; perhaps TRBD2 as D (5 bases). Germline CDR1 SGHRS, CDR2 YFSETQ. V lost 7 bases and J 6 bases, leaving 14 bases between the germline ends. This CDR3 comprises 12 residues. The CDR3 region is CASRLGVSEQYF. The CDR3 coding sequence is TGCGCCAGCCGCCTCGGGGTCTCCGAGCAGTACTTC.

CDR3 DNA: TGCGCCAGCAGCCTAAGAAGACTAGCGGGTGCTAATGAGCAGTTCTTC. The encoded protein is CASSLRRLAGANEQFF. The chain uses TRBV4-1 and TRBJ2-1; the match to TRBD2 covers 10 bases. The trim removed 4 bases at V and 7 bases at J, leaving 10 bases unmatched. Germline V gene sequence: CDR1 MGHRA, CDR2 YSYEKL. This CDR3 contains 16 residues.

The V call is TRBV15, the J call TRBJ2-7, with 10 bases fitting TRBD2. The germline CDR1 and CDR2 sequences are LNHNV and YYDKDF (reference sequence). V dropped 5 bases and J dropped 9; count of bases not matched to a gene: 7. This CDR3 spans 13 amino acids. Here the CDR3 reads CATSGLAEGGQYF. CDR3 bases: TGTGCCACCAGCGGACTAGCGGAAGGTGGGCAGTACTTC. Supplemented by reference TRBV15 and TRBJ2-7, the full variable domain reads DAMVIQNPRYQVTQFGKPVTLSCSQTLNHNVMYWYQQKSSQAPKLLFHYYDKDFNNEADTPDNFQSRRPNTSFCFLDIRSPGLGDTAMYLCATSGLAEGGQYFGPGTRLTVT.

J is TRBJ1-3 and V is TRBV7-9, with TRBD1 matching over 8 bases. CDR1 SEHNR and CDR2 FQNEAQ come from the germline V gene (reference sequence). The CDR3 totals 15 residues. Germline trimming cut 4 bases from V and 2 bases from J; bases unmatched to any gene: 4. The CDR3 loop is CASSYQGAAGNTIYF. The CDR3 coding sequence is TGTGCCAGCAGCTACCAGGGGGCGGCTGGAAACACCATATATTTT. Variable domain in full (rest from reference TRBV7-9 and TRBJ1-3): DTGVSQNPRHKITKRGQNVTFRCDPISEHNRLYWYRQTLGQGPEFLTYFQNEAQLEKSRLLSDRFSAERPKGSFSTLEIQRTEQGDSAMYLCASSYQGAAGNTIYFGEGSWLTVV.

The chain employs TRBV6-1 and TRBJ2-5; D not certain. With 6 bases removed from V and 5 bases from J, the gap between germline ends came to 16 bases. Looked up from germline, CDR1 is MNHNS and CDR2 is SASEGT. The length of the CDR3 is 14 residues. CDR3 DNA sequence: TGTGCCAGCAGGCCCCTATGGGCTTCGGAGACCCAGTACTTC. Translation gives CASRPLWASETQYF.

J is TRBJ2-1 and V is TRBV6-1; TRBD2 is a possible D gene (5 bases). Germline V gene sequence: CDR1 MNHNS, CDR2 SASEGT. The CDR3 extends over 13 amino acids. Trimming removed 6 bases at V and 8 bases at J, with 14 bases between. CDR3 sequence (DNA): TGTGCCAGCAGGGAGGTCTTTCGCGATGAGCAGTTCTTC. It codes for CASREVFRDEQFF.